Sequencing of this T cell receptor beta chain was carried out in a study of T-cell reconstitution after alpha-beta-depleted transplantation in children. Germline CDR1 ENHRY, CDR2 SYGVKD. The V gene lost 2 bases and the J gene lost 5 bases, with 12 bases spanning the gap. The CDR3 is 14 residues long. TCRbeta library construction was performed incorporating unique molecular identifiers. TCRdb re-derived calls from the PCR reads in MiXCR, one entry per CDR3 protein. The data contain about 440,000 distinct CDR3 sequences, around 46% of them singletons. Remarks on this clonotype: The target antigen is unknown.

The study, taken as a whole, reports: Elevated TCRbeta diversity at day 60 was traced, in some patients, to surviving recipient T cells and thymic progenitors. Alpha-beta T cells present about two months after transplant were reported to originate from several hundred expanded graft clones. By one year post-transplant, T-cell counts and diversity largely arose from T cells that were newly produced.

The V gene is TRBV10-3, the J gene TRBJ2-5; D is uncertain. Sample: PBMCs, taken before TCRalphabeta/CD19-depleted stem cell transplant. The sequence was collected from a girl aged 2-10 years with aplastic anemia, due to receive a stem cell transplant. DNA for the CDR3: TGTGCCATCAGTGAGACGGGCGGCGGTGAGACCCAGTACTTC. Amino acid sequence: CAISETGGGETQYF.